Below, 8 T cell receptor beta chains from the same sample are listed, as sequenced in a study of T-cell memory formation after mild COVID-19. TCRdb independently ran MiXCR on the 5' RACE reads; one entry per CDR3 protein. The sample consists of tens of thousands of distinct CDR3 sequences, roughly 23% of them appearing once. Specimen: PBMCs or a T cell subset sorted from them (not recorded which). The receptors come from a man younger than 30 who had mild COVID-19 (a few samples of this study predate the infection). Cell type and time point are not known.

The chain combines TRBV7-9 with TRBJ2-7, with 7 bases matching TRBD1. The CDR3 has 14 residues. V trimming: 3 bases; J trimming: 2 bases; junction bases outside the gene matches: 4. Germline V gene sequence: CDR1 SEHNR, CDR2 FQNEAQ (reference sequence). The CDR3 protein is CASSFSGTAYEQYF. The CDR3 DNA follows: TGTGCCAGCAGCTTTTCCGGGACAGCCTACGAGCAGTACTTC.

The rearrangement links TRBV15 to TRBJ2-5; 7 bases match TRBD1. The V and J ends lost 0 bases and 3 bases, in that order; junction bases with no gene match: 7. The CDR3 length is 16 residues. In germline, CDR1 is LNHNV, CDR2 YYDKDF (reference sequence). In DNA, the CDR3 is TGTGCCACCAGCAGAGATCCGGGCCAGGGGGAAGAGACCCAGTACTTC. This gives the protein CATSRDPGQGEETQYF.

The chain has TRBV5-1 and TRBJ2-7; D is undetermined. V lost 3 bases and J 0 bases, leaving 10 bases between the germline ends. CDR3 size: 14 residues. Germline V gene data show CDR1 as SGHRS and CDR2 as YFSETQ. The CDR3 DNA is TGCGCCAGCAGCTCACCGGGTTCCTCCTACGAGCAGTACTTC. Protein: CASSSPGSSYEQYF. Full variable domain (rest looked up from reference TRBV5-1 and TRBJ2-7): KAGVTQTPRYLIKTRGQQVTLSCSPISGHRSVSWYQQTPGQGLQFLFEYFSETQRNKGNFPGRFSGRQFSNSRSEMNVSTLELGDSALYLCASSSPGSSYEQYFGPGTRLTVT.

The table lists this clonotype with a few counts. Written as DNA, the CDR3 is TGTGCCAGCAGCCAACAGGATGAGCAGTACTTC. This codes for CASSQQDEQYF. The genes are TRBV7-9 and TRBJ2-7; TRBD1 is a possible D gene (5 bases). The CDR3 is 11 residues long. Trimming took 5 bases from V and 7 from J, leaving 9 bases between them. Germline V gene data show CDR1 as SEHNR and CDR2 as FQNEAQ (reference sequence).

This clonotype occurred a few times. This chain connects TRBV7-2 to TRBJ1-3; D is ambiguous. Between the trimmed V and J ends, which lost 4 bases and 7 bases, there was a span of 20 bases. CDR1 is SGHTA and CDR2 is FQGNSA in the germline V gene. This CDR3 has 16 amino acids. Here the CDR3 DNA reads TGTGCCAGCAGCTGGGGATCGATGTACTCGGATAACACCATATATTTT. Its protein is CASSWGSMYSDNTIYF.

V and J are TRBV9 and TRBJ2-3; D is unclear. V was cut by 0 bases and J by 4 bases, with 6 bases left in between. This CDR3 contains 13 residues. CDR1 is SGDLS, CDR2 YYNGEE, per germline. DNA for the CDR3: TGTGCCAGCAGCGTAGAGGAGCCAGATACGCAGTATTTT. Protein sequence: CASSVEEPDTQYF. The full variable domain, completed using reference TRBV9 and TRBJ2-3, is DSGVTQTPKHLITATGQRVTLRCSPRSGDLSVYWYQQSLDQGLQFLIQYYNGEERAKGNILERFSAQQFPDLHSELNLSSLELGDSALYFCASSVEEPDTQYFGPGTRLTVL.

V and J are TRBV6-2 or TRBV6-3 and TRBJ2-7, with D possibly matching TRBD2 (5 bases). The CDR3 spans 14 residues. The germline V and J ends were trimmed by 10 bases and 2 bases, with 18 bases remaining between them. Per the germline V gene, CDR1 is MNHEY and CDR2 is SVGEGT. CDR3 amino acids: CATLMTTRAYEQYF. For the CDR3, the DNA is TGTGCCACCCTCATGACTACCCGAGCCTACGAGCAGTACTTC.

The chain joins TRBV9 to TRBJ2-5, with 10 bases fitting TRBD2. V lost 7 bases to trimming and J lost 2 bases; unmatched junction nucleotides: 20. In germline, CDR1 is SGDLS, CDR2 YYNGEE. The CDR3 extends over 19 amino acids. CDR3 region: CASLLEGSGGPKVQETQYF. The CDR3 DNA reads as TGTGCCAGCCTTCTAGAGGGTAGCGGGGGGCCGAAGGTTCAAGAGACCCAGTACTTC.